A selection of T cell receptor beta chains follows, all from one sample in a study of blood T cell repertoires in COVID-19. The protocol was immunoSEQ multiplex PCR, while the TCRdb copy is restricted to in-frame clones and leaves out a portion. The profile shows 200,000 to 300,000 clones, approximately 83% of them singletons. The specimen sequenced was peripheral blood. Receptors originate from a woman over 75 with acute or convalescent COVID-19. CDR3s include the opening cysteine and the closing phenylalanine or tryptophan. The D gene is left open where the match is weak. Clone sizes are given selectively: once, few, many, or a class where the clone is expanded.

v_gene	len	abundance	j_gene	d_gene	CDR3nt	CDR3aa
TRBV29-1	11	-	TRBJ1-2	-	TGCAGCGTGGGTGACTCGGGGGGCTACACCTTC	CSVGDSGGYTF
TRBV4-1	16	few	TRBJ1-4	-	TGCGCCAGCAGCCAAGATGGGGCAGGGTCTAATGAAAAACTGTTTTTT	CASSQDGAGSNEKLFF
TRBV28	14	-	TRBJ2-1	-	TGTGCCAGCAGTTTATTACAACCTTACAATGAGCAGTTCTTC	CASSLLQPYNEQFF
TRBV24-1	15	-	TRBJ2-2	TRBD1	TGTGCCACCAGTGATATGACAGGGGTCGATGGGGAGCTGTTTTTT	CATSDMTGVDGELFF
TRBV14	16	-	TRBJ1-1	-	TGTGCCAGCAGCCAAGAATTCCAACAGGGTCGGCCTGAAGCTTTCTTT	CASSQEFQQGRPEAFF
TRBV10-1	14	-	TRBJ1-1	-	TGCGCCAGCAGGGCAGACAGGCTGGGCACTGAAGCTTTCTTT	CASRADRLGTEAFF
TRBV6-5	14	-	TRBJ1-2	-	TGTGCCAGCAGTTTCATCCCCGCGTACTATGGCTACACCTTC	CASSFIPAYYGYTF
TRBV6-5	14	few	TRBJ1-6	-	TGTGCCAGCAGTTACGGCGGACTTGGATCACCCCTCCACTTT	CASSYGGLGSPLHF
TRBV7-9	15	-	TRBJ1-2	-	TGTGCCAGCAGCTCGCACAGGGATACTAACTATGGCTACACCTTC	CASSSHRDTNYGYTF
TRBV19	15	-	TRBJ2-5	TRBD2	TGTGCCAGTAACCCCCGGGAGGGGGACAAAGAGACCCAGTACTTC	CASNPREGDKETQYF
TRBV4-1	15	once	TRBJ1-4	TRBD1	TGCGCCAGCAGCCCGGGTGACAGGGGCGGTGAAAAACTGTTTTTT	CASSPGDRGGEKLFF
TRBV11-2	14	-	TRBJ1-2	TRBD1	TGTGCCAGCAGCGTCCGGGACAGCCACTATGGCTACACCTTC	CASSVRDSHYGYTF
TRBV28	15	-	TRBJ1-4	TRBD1	TGTGCCACCAGAGGAACCGGGACAGGGGGTGAAAAACTGTTTTTT	CATRGTGTGGEKLFF
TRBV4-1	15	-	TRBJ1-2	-	TGCGCCAGCAGCCAAGATAGGACGGGCTGGAGGGGCTACACCTTC	CASSQDRTGWRGYTF
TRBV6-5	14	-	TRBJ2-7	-	TGTGCCAGCAGTTACTCGATACAGGGTGACGAGCAGTACTTC	CASSYSIQGDEQYF
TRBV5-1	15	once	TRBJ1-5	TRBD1	TGCGCCAGCAGCTCCGGGACAGGGAATGGACAGCCCCAGCATTTT	CASSSGTGNGQPQHF
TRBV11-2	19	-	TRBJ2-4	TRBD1	TGTGCCAGCAGCCCGTTACGTGGTACAGGGGGCTTTGCCAAAAACATTCAGTACTTC	CASSPLRGTGGFAKNIQYF
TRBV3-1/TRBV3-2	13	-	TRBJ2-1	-	TGTGCCAGCAGCCAAGGAGGGTTCGATGAGCAGTTCTTC	CASSQGGFDEQFF
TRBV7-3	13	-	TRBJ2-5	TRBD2	TGTGCCAGCAGCTTTGGGGGAGGGGAGACCCAGTACTTC	CASSFGGGETQYF
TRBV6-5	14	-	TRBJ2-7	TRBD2	TGTGCCAGCAGCCGGACTAGCGGGGCCTACGAGCAGTACTTC	CASSRTSGAYEQYF
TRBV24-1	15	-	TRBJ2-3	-	TGTGCCACCAGTGACCGGAGGGCGGGGGCCGATACGCAGTATTTT	CATSDRRAGADTQYF
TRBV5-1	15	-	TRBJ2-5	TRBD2	TGCGCCAGCAGCCCTGGCTCTAGCGGGGGAGAGACCCAGTACTTC	CASSPGSSGGETQYF
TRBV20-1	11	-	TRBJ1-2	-	TGCAGTCAGGTGGAAAGCTATGGCTACACCTTC	CSQVESYGYTF
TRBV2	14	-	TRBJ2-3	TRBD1	TGTGCCAGCAGGCTGACAGGGGGCACAGATACGCAGTATTTT	CASRLTGGTDTQYF
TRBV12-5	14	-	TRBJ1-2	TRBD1	TGTGCTAGTGGGGGACAGGGTGGCAGCTATGGCTACACCTTC	CASGGQGGSYGYTF
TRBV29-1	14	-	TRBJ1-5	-	TGCAGCGGACTCCGGGGAGCCAGCAATCAGCCCCAGCATTTT	CSGLRGASNQPQHF
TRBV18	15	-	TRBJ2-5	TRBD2	TGTGCCAGCTCACCAGGCGAGCGGGGCCAAGAGACCCAGTACTTC	CASSPGERGQETQYF
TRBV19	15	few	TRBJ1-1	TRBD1	TGTGCCAGTAGTCCTTCCGGGACAGGGGGCATTGAAGCTTTCTTT	CASSPSGTGGIEAFF
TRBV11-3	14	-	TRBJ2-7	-	TGTGCCAGCAGCTTAGATCCTAGCTCCTACGAGCAGTACTTC	CASSLDPSSYEQYF
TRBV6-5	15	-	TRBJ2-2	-	TGTGCCAGCAGTTACGGCGGGGGCAACACCGGGGAGCTGTTTTTT	CASSYGGGNTGELFF
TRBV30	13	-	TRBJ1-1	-	TGTGCCTGGAGTGGAAAAGAGTACACTGAAGCTTTCTTT	CAWSGKEYTEAFF
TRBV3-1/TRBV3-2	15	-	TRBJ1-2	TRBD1	TGTGCCAGCAGCCGCCGGGACAGGGGAACGCGCGGCTACACCTTC	CASSRRDRGTRGYTF
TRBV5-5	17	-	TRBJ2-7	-	TGTGCCAGCAGCTTCCCCCCGGTGATAAGTAGCTTTGAGGAGCAGTACTTC	CASSFPPVISSFEEQYF
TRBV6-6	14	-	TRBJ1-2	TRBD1	TGTGCCAGCAGTACCGGACAGGGGGCCATTGGCTACACCTTC	CASSTGQGAIGYTF
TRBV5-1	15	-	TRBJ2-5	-	TGCGCCAGCAGCTTGGGATCAGGGTATGGAGAGACCCAGTACTTC	CASSLGSGYGETQYF
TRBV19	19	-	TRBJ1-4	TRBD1	TGTGCCAGTAGACGGCGGGCGGGGACAGGAGAATCAACTAATGAAAAACTGTTTTTT	CASRRRAGTGESTNEKLFF
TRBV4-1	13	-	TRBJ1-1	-	TGCGCCAGCGGGACAACCCTGAACACTGAAGCTTTCTTT	CASGTTLNTEAFF
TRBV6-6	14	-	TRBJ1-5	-	TGTGCCAGCAGCGAATTTGTCCAGGCTCCTATCCAGCATTTT	CASSEFVQAPIQHF
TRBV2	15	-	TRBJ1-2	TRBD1	TGTGCCAGCAGTGAAATTGGGGCAGGGGGTAATGGCTACACCTTC	CASSEIGAGGNGYTF
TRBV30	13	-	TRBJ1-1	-	TGTGCCTGGAGCCCTCGGCGGAGCACTGAAGCTTTCTTT	CAWSPRRSTEAFF
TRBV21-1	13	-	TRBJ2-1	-	TGTGCCAGCAGACCCCCAGGGGGCAATGAGCAGTTCTTC	CASRPPGGNEQFF
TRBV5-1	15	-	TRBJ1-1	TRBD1	TGCGCCAGCAGTCGGACAGGATTTTCTGACACTGAAGCTTTCTTT	CASSRTGFSDTEAFF
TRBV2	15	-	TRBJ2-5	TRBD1	TGTGCCAGCAGTTCCGAACAGGGGGCCGGCGAGACCCAGTACTTC	CASSSEQGAGETQYF
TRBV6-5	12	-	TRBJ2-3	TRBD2	TGTGCCAGCAGCGGAGCGGGGGATACGCAGTATTTT	CASSGAGDTQYF